The 8 T cell receptor beta chains in this list originate from one sample, sequenced in a study of shared clonotypes between healthy human individuals. Repertoires were generated with immunoSEQ multiplex PCR, while TCRdb's copy carries only in-frame clones and drops some. The top ten hold 34% of the sample, which has roughly 720,000 clones, 90% seen once. What was sequenced was memory CD8+ T cells from PBMCs. Subset in this sample: CD45RO+ cells pooled with CCR7-negative TemRA cells. These receptors all come from a man younger than 30 in good health. Some clones in this sample may be carry-over from other donors' samples.

This clone has a single count. V usage is TRBV6-1 and J usage is TRBJ2-1, with unresolved D. Trimming took off 1 base at V and 6 bases at J, with 7 bases between the two ends. There are 13 residues in the CDR3. CDR1 is MNHNS, CDR2 SASEGT, per germline. DNA for the CDR3: TGTGCCAGCAGTGAAGTCCTCGTCAATGAGCAGTTCTTC. Its protein is CASSEVLVNEQFF.

V gene TRBV13 combines with J gene TRBJ1-1; D is undetermined. CDR1 is PRHDT and CDR2 is FYEKMQ in the germline V gene (reference sequence). V was cut by 1 base and J by 1 base, with 16 bases left in between. The CDR3 has 17 amino acids. DNA for the CDR3: TGTGCCAGCAGCTTAGAGGTCAGCCTTATGCAGAACACTGAAGCTTTCTTT. This gives the protein CASSLEVSLMQNTEAFF.

This chain joins TRBV4-3 and TRBJ2-1; D may match TRBD1 or TRBD2 (6 bases each). Germline values: CDR1 LGHNA, CDR2 YSLEER. V dropped 1 base and J dropped 7 bases, with 14 bases sitting between them. This CDR3 region has 15 residues. The CDR3 protein is CASSQGSGGENEQFF. CDR3 DNA sequence: TGCGCCAGCAGCCAAGGGTCCGGGGGCGAAAATGAGCAGTTCTTC.

This clone was counted once. The V gene is TRBV6-1, the J gene TRBJ2-1; 8 bases are a match to TRBD1. The V gene end was trimmed by 7 bases and the J gene end by 9 bases; junction bases not matched to a gene: 8. This CDR3 comprises 13 residues. Germline V gene data show CDR1 as MNHNS and CDR2 as SASEGT. This chain's CDR3 is CASTGQGRAEQFF. CDR3 DNA sequence: TGTGCCAGCACCGGACAGGGAAGGGCTGAGCAGTTCTTC.

This CDR3 reads CASRVGTDTQYF. CDR3 in DNA: TGTGCCAGTCGGGTTGGCACAGATACGCAGTATTTT. V usage is TRBV19 and J usage is TRBJ2-3; no definite D call. Germline assignment: CDR1 LNHDA and CDR2 SQIVND (reference sequence). The CDR3 totals 12 residues. V was trimmed by 8 bases and J by 1 base, leaving 7 bases between them.

This rearrangement joins TRBV7-9 to TRBJ2-7; perhaps TRBD1 as D (6 bases). The germline V gene has CDR1 SEHNR and CDR2 FQNEAQ (reference sequence). The CDR3 has 15 amino acids. The V end lost 5 bases, the J end lost 3 bases, and 17 bases lay between the germline ends. The DNA of the CDR3 is TGTGCCAGCAGCAATACTGGGGGCGAACGCTACGAGCAGTACTTC. Protein product: CASSNTGGERYEQYF. The full variable domain, rest sourced from reference TRBV7-9 and TRBJ2-7, is DTGVSQNPRHKITKRGQNVTFRCDPISEHNRLYWYRQTLGQGPEFLTYFQNEAQLEKSRLLSDRFSAERPKGSFSTLEIQRTEQGDSAMYLCASSNTGGERYEQYFGPGTRLTVT.

The genes are TRBV28 and TRBJ1-5; no firm D call. The CDR3 sequence is 12 residues long. The V gene's germline CDR1 is MDHEN and CDR2 SYDVKM. Trimming stripped 11 bases from V and 1 base from J, with 9 bases between. DNA of the CDR3: TGTGCCTCTTCCCCCAGCAATCAGCCCCAGCATTTT. Amino acid sequence: CASSPSNQPQHF. Supplemented by reference TRBV28 and TRBJ1-5, the full variable domain reads DVKVTQSSRYLVKRTGEKVFLECVQDMDHENMFWYRQDPGLGLRLIYFSYDVKMKEKGDIPEGYSVSREKKERFSLILESASTNQTSMYLCASSPSNQPQHFGDGTRLSIL.

The rearrangement joins TRBV28 to TRBJ2-4; D perhaps matches TRBD2 (6 bases). Trimming removed 5 bases at V and 5 bases at J, with 19 bases between. Germline CDR1 and CDR2: MDHEN and SYDVKM. This CDR3 contains 16 residues. In DNA, the CDR3 is TGTGCCAGCAGTCAAATCGTACGGACGGGAGAAAACATTCAGTACTTC. This gives the protein CASSQIVRTGENIQYF.